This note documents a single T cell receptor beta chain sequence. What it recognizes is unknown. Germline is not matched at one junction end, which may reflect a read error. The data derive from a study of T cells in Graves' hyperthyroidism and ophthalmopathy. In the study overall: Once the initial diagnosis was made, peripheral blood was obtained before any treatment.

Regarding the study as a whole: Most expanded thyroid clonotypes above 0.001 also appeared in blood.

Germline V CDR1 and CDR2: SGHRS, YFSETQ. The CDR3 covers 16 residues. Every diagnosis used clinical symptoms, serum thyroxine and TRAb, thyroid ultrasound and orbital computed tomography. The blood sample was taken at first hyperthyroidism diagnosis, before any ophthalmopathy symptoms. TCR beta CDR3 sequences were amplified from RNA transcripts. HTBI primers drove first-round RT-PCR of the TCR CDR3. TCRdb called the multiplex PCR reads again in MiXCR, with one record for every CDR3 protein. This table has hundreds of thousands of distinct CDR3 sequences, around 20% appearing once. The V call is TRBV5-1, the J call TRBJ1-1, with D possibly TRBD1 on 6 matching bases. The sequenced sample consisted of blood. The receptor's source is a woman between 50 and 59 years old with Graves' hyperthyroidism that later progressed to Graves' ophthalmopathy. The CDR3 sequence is CTSSLAGGYWSTEAFF. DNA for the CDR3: TGCACCAGCAGCTTGGCGGGGGGCTATTGGAGCACTGAAGCTTTCTTT.